The clone carrying this TCR beta chain came up many times. This record comes from a study of CDR3 diversity in severe acne. TCRdb processed the PCR reads anew with MiXCR; each CDR3 protein has one entry. The repertoire holds some 90,000 distinct CDR3 sequences, about 50% seen once, with 9.5% to 13% in the top ten. Germline loops: CDR1 SQVTM, CDR2 ANQGSEA. The V end was cut by 6 bases, the J end by 3 bases, with 9 bases between. There are 11 residues in the CDR3. The sequence was collected from a male donor in good health, serving as a control. The specimen sequenced was blood. The chain is built from TRBV29-1 and TRBJ2-7; D remains ambiguous. In nucleotides, the CDR3 is TGCAGCGTCCGTGGAGTCTACGAGCAGTACTTC. Translated: CSVRGVYEQYF.